Following are 4 T cell receptor beta chains from one sample sequenced in a study of blood T cell repertoires in COVID-19. Here immunoSEQ multiplex PCR was the method, and the copy in TCRdb shows in-frame clones only, minus some. The table records 180,000 or so clones, 80% of them present only once. The sequencing sample was made of PBMCs or T cells enriched from blood (not recorded which). These receptors originate from a man aged 55 to 70 who had been exposed to COVID-19.

The CDR3 is CASSLLGGRANYGYTF. CDR3 DNA sequence: TGTGCCAGCAGCTTGCTGGGGGGGAGGGCTAACTATGGCTACACCTTC. This sequence joins TRBV5-6 and TRBJ1-2; a possible D gene is TRBD1 (5 bases). Germline V CDR1 and CDR2: SGHDT, YYEEEE. Trimming cost V 1 base and J 0 bases, with 13 bases left between them. The CDR3 length is 16 residues.

This chain connects TRBV14 to TRBJ1-1, with no clear D. V was shortened by 1 base and J by 2 bases, with 8 bases between the two germline ends. Germline V gene sequence: CDR1 SGHDN, CDR2 FVKESK. The length of the CDR3 is 14 residues. CDR3 region: CASSQVRANTEAFF. The CDR3 nucleotides are TGTGCCAGCAGCCAAGTGAGGGCCAACACTGAAGCTTTCTTT.

The chain uses TRBV19 and TRBJ2-3; 8 bases are a match to TRBD2. Germline V gene data show CDR1 as LNHDA and CDR2 as SQIVND (reference sequence). This CDR3 region has 15 residues. With V trimmed by 6 bases and J by 5 bases, 10 bases remained unmatched. CDR3 amino acids: CASRILAESQDTQYF. The CDR3 region has the DNA TGTGCCAGTAGGATACTAGCGGAATCACAAGATACGCAGTATTTT. The variable domain in full, completed from reference TRBV19 and TRBJ2-3, reads DGGITQSPKYLFRKEGQNVTLSCEQNLNHDAMYWYRQDPGQGLRLIYYSQIVNDFQKGDIAEGYSVSREKKESFPLTVTSAQKNPTAFYLCASRILAESQDTQYFGPGTRLTVL.

The V gene is TRBV2, the J gene TRBJ2-2; 9 nucleotides agree with TRBD1. After removal of 6 bases from V and 4 bases from J, the junction contained 9 bases not matched to a gene. The CDR3 length is 16 residues. Germline values: CDR1 SNHLY, CDR2 FYNNEI. The CDR3 DNA follows: TGTGCCAGCAGACGGTGGCGGGGACAGGGCACCGGGGAGCTGTTTTTT. Protein product: CASRRWRGQGTGELFF.